What follows are 18 T cell receptor beta chains derived from one specimen sequenced in a study of control samples from healthy donors and cancer patients. TCRdb keeps only in-frame clones here, not all; method: immunoSEQ multiplex PCR. Of more than 100,000 clones listed, 88% are singletons. Input material: blood. The source is a middle-aged man in good health.

This sequence joins TRBV12-5 and TRBJ2-7; D unresolved. The CDR3 has 12 amino acids. Between the trimmed V and J ends, which lost 2 bases and 4 bases, there was a span of 6 bases. The germline V gene has CDR1 LGHNT and CDR2 FRNRAP. This CDR3 reads CASGLTRYEQYF. CDR3 coding DNA: TGTGCTAGTGGTTTGACCCGATACGAGCAGTACTTC.

To note about this clone: Other DNA sequences of this sample code for an identical CDR3. This chain uses TRBV19 with TRBJ1-3; D not resolved. V gave up 6 bases and J gave up 1 base, with 7 bases separating them. The CDR3 spans 13 residues. CDR1 and CDR2 from the germline V gene are LNHDA and SQIVND (reference sequence). CDR3 sequence reads: CASSPGSGNTIYF. The CDR3 coding sequence is TGTGCCAGTAGCCCCGGATCTGGAAACACCATATATTTT.

The CDR3 DNA sequence: TGTGCCAGCAGTGAAGCGGGGGACAGAATCTATGGCTACACCTTC. This encodes CASSEAGDRIYGYTF. The chain couples TRBV6-1 to TRBJ1-2; TRBD1 agrees at 7 bases. The CDR3 length is 15 residues. V lost 0 bases to trimming and J lost 4 bases; unmatched junction nucleotides: 5. The germline CDR1 and CDR2 sequences are MNHNS and SASEGT.

V gene TRBV30 combines with J gene TRBJ1-4; D is ambiguous. Between the trimmed V and J ends, which lost 3 bases and 3 bases, there was a span of 11 bases. The CDR3 spans 14 residues. Germline assignment: CDR1 GTSNPN and CDR2 SVGIG (reference sequence). Here the CDR3 DNA reads TGTGCCTGGAGACGTCCTTTAGCTAATGAAAAACTGTTTTTT. Protein product: CAWRRPLANEKLFF.

This clone occurred once. J is TRBJ2-1 and V is TRBV24-1, with 9 bases fitting TRBD2. The V and J ends lost 0 bases and 7 bases, in that order; junction bases with no gene match: 3. Germline V gives CDR1 KGHDR, CDR2 SFDVKD. The CDR3 consists of 15 residues. CDR3 bases: TGTGCCACCAGTGATTTGGCGGGGGGGAGTAATGAGCAGTTCTTC. Amino acid sequence: CATSDLAGGSNEQFF.

The chain has TRBV5-1 and TRBJ2-3; the D gene is possibly TRBD1 (7 bases). Germline V gives CDR1 SGHRS, CDR2 YFSETQ. The CDR3 length is 16 residues. The V end was cut by 1 base, the J end by 3 bases, with 15 bases between. In DNA form, the CDR3 reads TGCGCCAGCAGCTTGCCCCACAGGGGAGGAACAGATACGCAGTATTTT. Translating gives CASSLPHRGGTDTQYF.

This chain links TRBV6-6 with TRBJ1-4; D gene uncertain. Trimming cost V 5 bases and J 6 bases, with 19 bases left between them. In germline, CDR1 is MNHNY, CDR2 SVGAGI (reference sequence). CDR3 length: 16 residues. This CDR3 reads CASSHTAGIRDEKLFF. The CDR3 region has the DNA TGTGCCAGCAGTCATACCGCCGGGATCCGGGATGAAAAACTGTTTTTT.

In its sample, this clone was seen once. V gene TRBV6-2 or TRBV6-3 combines with J gene TRBJ1-6; D not certain. The CDR3 runs to 16 residues. Germline CDR1 is MNHEY and CDR2 is SVGEGT. The V and J ends lost 6 bases and 2 bases respectively, with 14 bases between them. Written as DNA, the CDR3 is TGTGCCAGCAGCTCCGATTGGTCCACCTATAATTCACCCCTCCACTTT. As protein: CASSSDWSTYNSPLHF.

This clone has only one observation. This chain links TRBV2 with TRBJ2-7; 7 bases align to TRBD1. V shed 6 bases, J shed 6 bases, and the junction held 5 bases outside the gene matches. CDR1 and CDR2 from the germline V gene are SNHLY and FYNNEI. The CDR3 extends over 12 amino acids. The CDR3 nucleotides are TGTGCCAGCAGGGTCACAGGGGCCGAGCAGTACTTC. This gives the protein CASRVTGAEQYF.

The genes are TRBV5-1 and TRBJ1-1; D perhaps matches TRBD1 (5 bases). CDR3 length: 15 residues. The germline CDR1 and CDR2 sequences are SGHRS and YFSETQ. The V gene lost 0 bases and the J gene lost 1 base, with 10 bases spanning the gap. The CDR3 nucleotides are TGCGCCAGCAGCTTGGCAGGGTCCAGGAACACTGAAGCTTTCTTT. Residues: CASSLAGSRNTEAFF.

V is TRBV16 and J is TRBJ2-7; D assignment may be TRBD1 or TRBD2 (5 bases each). V lost 4 bases to trimming and J lost 3 bases, with 19 bases between them. CDR1 is KGHSY and CDR2 is FQNENV in the germline V gene. The length of the CDR3 is 16 residues. DNA for the CDR3: TGTGCCAGCAGCCGCACGGATGAACAGGCGGGCTACGAGCAGTACTTC. It specifies CASSRTDEQAGYEQYF.

J is TRBJ2-7 and V is TRBV27; 8 bases line up with TRBD2. The CDR3 loop spans 16 amino acids. The germline CDR1 and CDR2 sequences are MNHEY and SMNVEV (reference sequence). V lost 5 bases, J lost 2 bases, and 11 bases stayed unmatched. The CDR3 protein is CASSLHPGGQTYEQYF. The DNA for the CDR3 is TGTGCCAGCAGTCTCCACCCGGGGGGGCAGACCTACGAGCAGTACTTC.

The chain employs TRBV23-1 and TRBJ2-7, with D uncertain. TRBV23-1 is classed as an ORF, of uncertain function. Trimming left V 6 bases short and J 0 bases short, with 21 bases between. There are 17 residues in the CDR3. CDR3 protein: CASSHSQEWEHSYEQYF. As DNA, the CDR3 is TGCGCCAGCAGCCACTCCCAAGAGTGGGAACACTCCTACGAGCAGTACTTC.

The J gene is TRBJ1-1, the V gene TRBV9; TRBD1 is a possible D gene (6 bases). The CDR3 spans 13 residues. V was shortened by 4 bases and J by 0 bases, with 7 bases between the two germline ends. Per germline, CDR1 SGDLS and CDR2 YYNGEE. The CDR3 sequence: CASSQGLNTEAFF. The CDR3 DNA reads TGTGCCAGCAGCCAGGGGCTGAACACTGAAGCTTTCTTT.

The chain has TRBV5-1 and TRBJ1-1, with D perhaps TRBD1 (5 bases). From germline, CDR1 is SGHRS and CDR2 YFSETQ. The CDR3 runs to 14 residues. V lost 2 bases and J lost 1, with 9 bases in between. The CDR3 DNA follows: TGCGCCAGCAGCTTACTCGGACAGAACACTGAAGCTTTCTTT. Protein sequence: CASSLLGQNTEAFF.

The chain links TRBV18 to TRBJ1-2; D remains ambiguous. Germline values: CDR1 KGHSH, CDR2 LQKENI. V lost 3 bases to trimming and J lost 8 bases, with 13 bases between them. This CDR3 spans 13 amino acids. Here the CDR3 reads CASSPREGRGYTF. The CDR3 nucleotides are TGTGCCAGCTCACCCCGGGAGGGTAGAGGCTACACCTTC. Based on the CDR3 plus reference TRBV18 and TRBJ1-2, the full variable domain is NAGVMQNPRHLVRRRGQEARLRCSPMKGHSHVYWYRQLPEEGLKFMVYLQKENIIDESGMPKERFSAEFPKEGPSILRIQQVVRGDSAAYFCASSPREGRGYTFGSGTRLTVV.

The J gene is TRBJ2-7, the V gene TRBV30; TRBD2 might be the D (6 bases). The ends were cut back, 4 bases at V and 1 base at J, with 11 bases in the middle. The CDR3 has 13 residues. CDR1 is GTSNPN, CDR2 SVGIG, per germline (reference sequence). CDR3 in amino acids: CAWTGTRSYEQYF. In nucleotides, the CDR3 is TGTGCCTGGACCGGGACTCGATCCTACGAGCAGTACTTC.

V gene TRBV4-1 combines with J gene TRBJ2-1; no definite D call. In germline, CDR1 is MGHRA, CDR2 YSYEKL. V shed 0 bases and J shed 8 bases, with 23 bases lying between them. The CDR3 loop spans 18 amino acids. DNA of the CDR3: TGCGCCAGCAGCCAAGATCACCGCGGTCTCATGCCGAATGATGAGCAGTTCTTC. Protein product: CASSQDHRGLMPNDEQFF.